A selection of T cell receptor beta chains follows, all from one sample in a study of neurological immune-mediated disorders. Via MiXCR, TCRdb re-called the 5' RACE reads, giving one row per CDR3 protein. This table holds 120,000 or so distinct CDR3 sequences, about 3.4% found once. Input material: PBMCs. Receptors were obtained from a woman between 25 and 40 years old with multiple sclerosis. The CDR3 runs from the conserved cysteine through the conserved F or W. Fields, in order: clone size, J gene, D gene, V gene, CDR3 protein, CDR3 DNA. The D gene is left open where the match is weak. Rows give clone size only sometimes, using once, few, many, or a class for an expanded clone.

many	TRBJ1-1	-	TRBV7-9	CASSLVGRVSEAFF	TGTGCCAGCAGCTTAGTTGGCAGGGTATCTGAAGCTTTCTTT
many	TRBJ2-7	TRBD1	TRBV7-9	CASSSGTGVSYEQYF	TGTGCCAGCAGCAGCGGGACAGGGGTTTCCTACGAGCAGTACTTC
many	TRBJ1-5	TRBD1	TRBV30	CAWGPGQGAGQPQHF	TGTGCCTGGGGCCCGGGACAGGGGGCTGGTCAGCCCCAGCATTTT
many	TRBJ2-2	TRBD1	TRBV4-3	CASSQGTGEWELFF	TGCGCCAGCAGCCAGGGGACAGGGGAATGGGAGCTGTTTTTT
many	TRBJ1-1	-	TRBV3-1	CASSQDRENTEAFF	TGTGCCAGCAGCCAAGATCGGGAGAACACTGAAGCTTTCTTT
many	TRBJ2-6	-	TRBV5-1	CASSLEGGSGANVLTF	TGCGCCAGCAGCTTGGAGGGAGGCTCTGGGGCCAACGTCCTGACTTTC
few	TRBJ2-3	-	TRBV18	CASSPRTSDTQYF	TGTGCCAGCTCACCCCGGACCTCAGATACGCAGTATTTT
-	TRBJ2-1	-	TRBV6-5	CASSRGQGPYNEQFF	TGTGCCAGCTCCCGCGGCCAGGGGCCCTACAATGAGCAGTTCTTC
many	TRBJ1-2	TRBD1	TRBV5-4	CASSWETGSGYTF	TGTGCCAGCAGCTGGGAGACAGGGTCTGGCTACACCTTC
many	TRBJ1-5	TRBD1	TRBV5-1	CASSLTGQGRQPQHF	TGCGCCAGCAGCTTGACCGGACAGGGACGACAGCCCCAGCATTTT
many	TRBJ2-2	-	TRBV20-1	CSAALSTGELFF	TGCAGTGCTGCGCTCAGTACCGGGGAGCTGTTTTTT
many	TRBJ2-1	TRBD2	TRBV20-1	CSASPLSGDYNEQFF	TGCAGTGCTAGCCCCCTGAGCGGGGACTACAATGAGCAGTTCTTC
many	TRBJ1-1	-	TRBV7-9	CASSFIGVNTEAFF	TGTGCCAGCAGCTTTATCGGGGTGAACACTGAAGCTTTCTTT
many	TRBJ2-5	-	TRBV6-6	CASSPQETQYF	TGTGCCAGCAGTCCACAAGAGACCCAGTACTTC
-	TRBJ2-1	-	TRBV20-1	CSASTGAYNEQFF	TGCAGTGCGTCGACGGGGGCATATAATGAGCAGTTCTTC
many	TRBJ1-2	-	TRBV5-4	CASSLLERFLDGYTF	TGTGCCAGCAGCCTTCTGGAGAGATTTTTGGACGGCTACACCTTC
few	TRBJ2-3	-	TRBV27	CASSATYTDTQYF	TGTGCCAGCAGTGCCACCTACACAGATACGCAGTATTTT
many	TRBJ2-5	-	TRBV7-2	CASSLGGSGIETQYF	TGTGCCAGCAGCTTAGGTGGGAGCGGTATAGAGACCCAGTACTTC
few	TRBJ1-6	-	TRBV4-3	CASSQDGAFDSTLNF	TGCGCCAGCAGCCAGGACGGGGCCTTTGATTCAACCCTCAACTTT
many	TRBJ1-4	-	TRBV7-2	CASSSGMGGGEKLFF	TGTGCCAGCAGCTCCGGAATGGGTGGCGGTGAAAAACTGTTTTTT
many	TRBJ2-1	TRBD2	TRBV20-1	CSARDPWRGGQNEQFF	TGCAGTGCTAGAGATCCATGGCGGGGGGGCCAGAATGAGCAGTTCTTC
many	TRBJ1-1	-	TRBV5-1	CASSFSEPNTEAFF	TGCGCCAGCAGCTTTTCAGAACCAAACACTGAAGCTTTCTTT
many	TRBJ2-1	TRBD2	TRBV2	CASRIGLAGQSSSYNEQFF	TGTGCCAGCAGGATAGGACTAGCGGGCCAGTCGAGCTCCTACAATGAGCAGTTCTTC
many	TRBJ1-1	-	TRBV30	CAWSADNAQEAFF	TGTGCCTGGAGTGCCGACAACGCGCAAGAAGCTTTCTTT
many	TRBJ1-2	-	TRBV12-3/TRBV12-4	CASSPRGAIYGYTF	TGTGCCAGCAGCCCGAGGGGGGCCATCTATGGCTACACCTTC
-	TRBJ1-1	-	TRBV6-5	CDSSTDTFEAFF	TGTGACAGCAGTACCGACACCTTTGAAGCTTTCTTT
many	TRBJ2-1	-	TRBV12-3/TRBV12-4	CASSFHGNEQFF	TGTGCCAGCAGTTTTCATGGCAATGAGCAGTTCTTC
many	TRBJ1-3	-	TRBV5-1	CASSTDGGSGNTIYF	TGCGCCAGCAGCACGGACGGAGGCTCTGGAAACACCATATATTTT
many	TRBJ2-2	-	TRBV20-1	CSARDTWGANTGELFF	TGCAGTGCTAGAGATACATGGGGAGCCAACACCGGGGAGCTGTTTTTT
few	TRBJ1-1	TRBD1	TRBV18	CASSPPTGEISEAFF	TGTGCCAGCTCACCACCTACAGGGGAGATCTCTGAAGCTTTCTTT
few	TRBJ1-2	TRBD1	TRBV12-3/TRBV12-4	CASSTRQGAVGYTF	TGTGCCAGCAGTACCAGACAGGGGGCCGTTGGCTACACCTTC
many	TRBJ1-1	-	TRBV9	CASSVAGSTEAFF	TGTGCCAGCAGCGTAGCGGGGAGCACTGAAGCTTTCTTT
many	TRBJ1-1	-	TRBV4-1	CASSPIQNTEAFF	TGCGCCAGCAGCCCTATACAGAACACTGAAGCTTTCTTT
many	TRBJ2-2	TRBD2	TRBV7-9	CASSPSGSPTGELFF	TGTGCCAGCAGCCCTAGCGGGAGTCCCACCGGGGAGCTGTTTTTT